This passage covers 14 T cell receptor beta chains from one sample sequenced in a study of identifying expanded T cells in peripheral blood. Method: immunoSEQ multiplex PCR; TCRdb's copy keeps in-frame clones and lacks some. The table records approximately 140,000 clones, approximately 86% of them present only once. Sequenced input: blood. The receptor source for this set is a person aged 18 to 75 in good health.

The chain uses TRBV11-3 and TRBJ1-1, with D unresolved. The ends were cut back, 1 base at V and 1 base at J, with 4 bases in the middle. Germline V gene lookup returns CDR1 SGHNT and CDR2 YENEEA. CDR3 size: 13 residues. Written as DNA, the CDR3 is TGTGCCAGCAGCTTAGGAGAGAACACTGAAGCTTTCTTT. Residues: CASSLGENTEAFF.

This chain links TRBV11-3 with TRBJ2-1, with 11 bases lining up with TRBD2. The CDR3 runs 14 residues. The germline gives CDR1 SGHNT, CDR2 YENEEA. V trimming: 3 bases; J trimming: 8 bases; junction bases outside the gene matches: 3. In DNA form, the CDR3 reads TGTGCCAGCAGCTTGCTAGCGGGAGGCTATGAGCAGTTCTTC. Translating gives CASSLLAGGYEQFF. Full variable domain (rest looked up from reference TRBV11-3 and TRBJ2-1): EAGVVQSPRYKIIEKKQPVAFWCNPISGHNTLYWYLQNLGQGPELLIRYENEEAVDDSQLPKDRFSAERLKGVDSTLKIQPAELGDSAVYLCASSLLAGGYEQFFGPGTRLTVL.

In this sample, this clone turned up once. This rearrangement joins TRBV2 to TRBJ2-5, with 11 nucleotides matching TRBD2. The length of the CDR3 is 15 residues. The germline V gene has CDR1 SNHLY and CDR2 FYNNEI. V was pared by 8 bases and J by 2 bases, with 7 bases of the junction left unmatched. The CDR3 is CASRRLAGSQETQYF. The CDR3 nucleotides read TGTGCCAGCCGACGACTAGCGGGAAGTCAAGAGACCCAGTACTTC.

In this sample, this clone turned up once. The chain has TRBV19 and TRBJ2-7; TRBD1 aligns across 11 bases. The CDR3 sequence is 15 residues long. Per germline, CDR1 LNHDA and CDR2 SQIVND (reference sequence). V lost 4 bases and J lost 5; bases outside the gene matches: 7. In DNA form, the CDR3 reads TGTGCCAGTAGTAAGGACAGGGGGCTATCCAACGAGCAGTACTTC. It codes for CASSKDRGLSNEQYF.

The chain joins TRBV27 to TRBJ1-1; possible D gene TRBD1, 5 bases. The CDR3 is made up of 14 amino acids. Trimming removed 5 bases at V and 4 bases at J, with 14 bases between. Germline V gene sequence: CDR1 MNHEY, CDR2 SMNVEV (reference sequence). The CDR3: CASSDPGGGTEAFF. In nucleotides, the CDR3 is TGTGCCAGCAGTGACCCCGGGGGTGGCACTGAAGCTTTCTTT.

This chain connects TRBV5-8 to TRBJ2-5, with D possibly being TRBD1 (5 bases). This CDR3 spans 15 amino acids. Germline V gene data show CDR1 as SGHTS and CDR2 as YDEGEE. Trimming pared 3 bases from V and 2 bases from J, leaving 14 bases between. The DNA for the CDR3 is TGTGCCAGCAGCTCCCCCCTGACAGCACAAGAGACCCAGTACTTC. Residues: CASSSPLTAQETQYF. The full variable domain, with the rest looked up from reference TRBV5-8 and TRBJ2-5, is EAGVTQSPTHLIKTRGQQATLRCSPISGHTSVYWYQQALGLGLQFLLWYDEGEERNRGNFPPRFSGRQFPNYSSELNVNALELEDSALYLCASSSPLTAQETQYFGPGTRLLVL.

The V and J genes are TRBV11-2 and TRBJ1-5; TRBD1 might be the D (5 bases). Germline CDR1 SGHAT, CDR2 FQNNGV. CDR3 size: 13 residues. V gave up 3 bases and J gave up 7 bases, with 10 bases separating them. The CDR3 bases are TGTGCCAGCAGCTTTCAGGGAGGCCAGCCCCAGCATTTT. Residues: CASSFQGGQPQHF.

The rearrangement joins TRBV7-9 to TRBJ2-3; D gene uncertain. The CDR3 totals 13 residues. CDR1 and CDR2 from the germline V gene are SEHNR and FQNEAQ (reference sequence). V lost 0 bases and J 3 bases, leaving 4 bases between the germline ends. DNA of the CDR3: TGTGCCAGCAGCTTAGCGGCTACAGATACGCAGTATTTT. Amino acids: CASSLAATDTQYF.

The rearrangement uses TRBV7-2 and TRBJ2-7; tentative D call: TRBD2 (6 bases). This CDR3 region has 17 residues. Trimming cost V 1 base and J 5 bases, with 21 bases left between them. Germline V gene sequence: CDR1 SGHTA, CDR2 FQGNSA. The CDR3 loop reads CASSLVHAGQGKDEQYF. The CDR3 bases are TGTGCCAGCAGCTTAGTACATGCGGGGCAGGGAAAGGACGAGCAGTACTTC.

This clone was observed a single time. The genes are TRBV5-1 and TRBJ2-1; D not resolved. The length of the CDR3 is 15 residues. CDR1 SGHRS and CDR2 YFSETQ come from the germline V gene. Trimming pared 0 bases from V and 3 bases from J, leaving 10 bases between. CDR3 DNA sequence: TGCGCCAGCAGCTTGGATGGGGAAATCTACAATGAGCAGTTCTTC. It specifies CASSLDGEIYNEQFF. Full variable domain (missing parts from reference TRBV5-1 and TRBJ2-1): KAGVTQTPRYLIKTRGQQVTLSCSPISGHRSVSWYQQTPGQGLQFLFEYFSETQRNKGNFPGRFSGRQFSNSRSEMNVSTLELGDSALYLCASSLDGEIYNEQFFGPGTRLTVL.

This chain uses TRBV9 with TRBJ2-1; TRBD2 is a possible D gene (5 bases). V was clipped by 1 base and J by 5 bases, with 19 bases between them. Germline CDR1 reads SGDLS; CDR2 reads YYNGEE. This CDR3 region has 17 residues. The CDR3 sequence: CASSVRGIAAPNNEQFF. The DNA of the CDR3 is TGTGCCAGCAGCGTACGGGGTATCGCAGCCCCTAACAATGAGCAGTTCTTC.

V is TRBV6-5 and J is TRBJ1-2; D is perhaps TRBD1 (5 bases). With 2 bases removed from V and 6 bases from J, the gap between germline ends came to 13 bases. The CDR3 has 14 residues. The germline V gene has CDR1 MNHEY and CDR2 SVGAGI. In DNA form, the CDR3 reads TGTGCCAGCAGTTACGTCGGCAGGGTCGATGGCTACACCTTC. Protein sequence: CASSYVGRVDGYTF.

The chain is built from TRBV6-4 and TRBJ1-1; maybe TRBD1 (5 bases). Germline lookup yields CDR1 MRHNA and CDR2 SNTAGT. This CDR3 is 13 amino acids long. V lost 2 bases to trimming and J lost 2 bases, with 6 bases between them. CDR3 bases: TGTGCCAGCAGTGACCGGGACAACACTGAAGCTTTCTTT. This sequence encodes CASSDRDNTEAFF.

This chain links TRBV7-2 with TRBJ2-3; no firm D call. Trimming took off 1 base at V and 11 bases at J, with 13 bases between the two ends. Germline values: CDR1 SGHTA, CDR2 FQGNSA. The length of the CDR3 is 13 residues. The CDR3 is CASSLVRFGEQYF. The CDR3 DNA sequence: TGTGCCAGCAGCTTAGTTCGGTTTGGGGAGCAGTATTTT.